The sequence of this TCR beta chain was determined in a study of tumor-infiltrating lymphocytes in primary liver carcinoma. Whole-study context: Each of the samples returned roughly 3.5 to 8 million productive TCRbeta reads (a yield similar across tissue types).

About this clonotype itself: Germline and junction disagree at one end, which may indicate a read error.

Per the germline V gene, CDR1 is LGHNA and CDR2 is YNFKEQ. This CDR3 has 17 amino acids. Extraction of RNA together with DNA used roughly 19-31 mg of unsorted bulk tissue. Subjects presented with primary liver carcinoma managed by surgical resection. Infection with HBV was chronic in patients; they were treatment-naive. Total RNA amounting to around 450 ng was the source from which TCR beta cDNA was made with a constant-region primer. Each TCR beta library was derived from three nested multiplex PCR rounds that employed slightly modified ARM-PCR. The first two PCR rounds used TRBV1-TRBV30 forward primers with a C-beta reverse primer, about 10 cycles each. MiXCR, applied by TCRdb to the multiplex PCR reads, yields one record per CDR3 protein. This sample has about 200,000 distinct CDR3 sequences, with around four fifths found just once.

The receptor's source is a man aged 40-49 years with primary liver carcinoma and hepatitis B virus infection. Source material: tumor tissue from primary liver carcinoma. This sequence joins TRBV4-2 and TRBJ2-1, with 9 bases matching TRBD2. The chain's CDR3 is CAISQEVAGASYNERFF. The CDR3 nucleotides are TGTGCCATCAGCCAAGAGGTAGCGGGGGCCTCCTACAATGAGCGGTTTTTC.